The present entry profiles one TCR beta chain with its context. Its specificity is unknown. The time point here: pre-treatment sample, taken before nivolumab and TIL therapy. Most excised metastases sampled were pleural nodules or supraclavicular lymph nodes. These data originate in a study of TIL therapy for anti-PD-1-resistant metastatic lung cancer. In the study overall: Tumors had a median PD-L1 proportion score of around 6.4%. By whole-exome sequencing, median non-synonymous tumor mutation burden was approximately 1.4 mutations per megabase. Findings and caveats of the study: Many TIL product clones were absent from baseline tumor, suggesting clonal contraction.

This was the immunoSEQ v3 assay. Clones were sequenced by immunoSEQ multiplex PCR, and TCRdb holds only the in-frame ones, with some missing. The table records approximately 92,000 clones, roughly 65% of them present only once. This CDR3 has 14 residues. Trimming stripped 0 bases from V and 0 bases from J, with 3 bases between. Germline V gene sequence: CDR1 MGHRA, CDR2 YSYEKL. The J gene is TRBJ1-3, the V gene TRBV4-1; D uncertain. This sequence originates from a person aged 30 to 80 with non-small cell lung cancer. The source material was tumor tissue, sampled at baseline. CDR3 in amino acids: CASSQESSGNTIYF. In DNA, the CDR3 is TGCGCCAGCAGCCAAGAAAGCTCTGGAAACACCATATATTTT.